Below, one T cell receptor beta chain is given with its context. What it recognizes is unknown. In the PCR, 60 Vbeta and 13 Jbeta primers were used. Some clones are missing from TCRdb's copy, which holds only in-frame ones; the method was immunoSEQ multiplex PCR. The sample holds under 200,000 clones, around 73% seen once. This CDR3 contains 15 residues. Germline V gene sequence: CDR1 SGHRS, CDR2 YFSETQ. V was pared by 4 bases and J by 10 bases, with 20 bases between. These data belong to a study of cytomegalovirus exposure and HLA in healthy donors. Study-level results: A highly shared variant cluster was judged a likely technical artifact. When presence/absence was analysed, sequencing depth was taken to be roughly uniform across donors.

The chain is built from TRBV5-1 and TRBJ1-4; perhaps TRBD1 as D (6 bases). Specimen: PBMCs. This receptor was obtained from a man between 60 and 75 years old in good health and CMV-seronegative. The CDR3 loop is CASSRTQGTIGKLFF. The CDR3 DNA reads TGCGCCAGCAGCCGCACACAGGGAACCATCGGAAAACTGTTTTTT.